This T cell receptor (beta chain) originates from a study of regulatory T cells in long-lasting Graves disease. CDR3-region Arm-PCR and iRepertoire HTBI primers produced the TCR beta libraries. One entry per CDR3 protein, called by TCRdb with MiXCR from the multiplex PCR reads. Among hundreds of thousands of distinct CDR3 sequences, roughly 16% were seen once, and the ten largest hold 25%. V lost 6 bases, J lost 7 bases, and 6 bases stayed unmatched. This CDR3 region has 13 residues. In this sample, this clonotype turned up many times. The time point: newly diagnosed GD, antithyroid drugs for less than 3 months. Isolated PBMC RNA provided the starting material for the TCR library. These data were likewise used in another study, on T cells in Graves' hyperthyroidism and ophthalmopathy. That paper states: A set of HTBI primers served as the primers for a first-round RT-PCR of the TCR CDR3.

This specimen consisted of peripheral blood mononuclear cells (PBMCs), obtained at new diagnosis, from a patient treated with antithyroid drugs. The rearrangement joins TRBV12-3 or TRBV12-4 to TRBJ1-1; 9 bases are a match to TRBD1. The receptor comes from a woman aged 40 to 65 with Graves disease. CDR3: CASRPTGGGEAFF. Here the CDR3 DNA reads TGTGCCAGCAGACCCACAGGGGGCGGTGAAGCTTTCTTT.